The 15 T cell receptor beta chains below all came from one sample that was sequenced in a study of OX40 agonist ivuxolimab in advanced cancers. Profiling relied on immunoSEQ multiplex PCR, and the TCRdb table lists in-frame clones only, not all of them. This sample has tens of thousands of clones; about nine tenths occur once, and the top ten carry approximately 4.6%. Sequencing was performed on CD4+ or CD8+ T cells sorted from blood, taken in a trial of the OX40 agonist ivuxolimab. These receptors were collected from an adult with an advanced solid tumor such as melanoma, head and neck, liver or kidney cancer.

The chain recombines TRBV2 with TRBJ1-5, with TRBD1 matching 11 bases. The CDR3 is made up of 16 amino acids. V dropped 6 bases and J dropped 1; count of bases not matched to a gene: 5. CDR1 SNHLY and CDR2 FYNNEI come from the germline V gene. The CDR3 DNA reads TGTGCCAGCAGCGGACAGGGGGCCGGAAGCAATCAGCCCCAGCATTTT. This encodes CASSGQGAGSNQPQHF.

The CDR3 protein is CASSPLGGETQYF. CDR3 nucleotide sequence: TGTGCCAGCTCACCACTGGGTGGGGAGACCCAGTACTTC. The chain employs TRBV18 and TRBJ2-5; D remains unclear. This CDR3 spans 13 amino acids. The germline CDR1 and CDR2 sequences are KGHSH and LQKENI. V lost 1 base and J 5 bases, leaving 8 bases between the germline ends.

The gene calls are TRBV6-1 and TRBJ1-2; a weak D match, TRBD1 (5 bases). Germline V gene sequence: CDR1 MNHNS, CDR2 SASEGT. Trimming removed 6 bases at V and 8 bases at J, with 22 bases between. The CDR3 has 15 residues. This CDR3 reads CASREGQNGGSGYTF. CDR3 bases: TGTGCCAGCAGGGAGGGGCAGAATGGGGGTTCGGGCTACACCTTC.

The V call is TRBV9, the J call TRBJ2-5, with D uncertain. The CDR3 is made up of 15 amino acids. CDR1 is SGDLS and CDR2 is YYNGEE in the germline V gene. Trimming removed 0 bases at V and 5 bases at J, with 14 bases between. This CDR3 is CASSVDAGSFETQYF. CDR3 sequence (DNA): TGTGCCAGCAGCGTAGACGCAGGATCGTTTGAGACCCAGTACTTC.

This clone occurred once. V is TRBV2 and J is TRBJ2-3, with D possibly TRBD2 on 5 matching bases. Per the germline V gene, CDR1 is SNHLY and CDR2 is FYNNEI. The CDR3 covers 15 residues. V lost 0 bases and J lost 1, with 8 bases in between. CDR3 nucleotide sequence: TGTGCCAGCAGTGAAGCGTTTAGCGGCACAGATACGCAGTATTTT. This sequence encodes CASSEAFSGTDTQYF.

The chain links TRBV6-6 to TRBJ1-1; D gene ambiguous. The V and J ends lost 6 bases and 3 bases respectively, with 8 bases between them. Germline lookup yields CDR1 MNHNY and CDR2 SVGAGI (reference sequence). This CDR3 contains 12 residues. CDR3 nucleotide sequence: TGTGCCAGCAGCCCAAAGGACACTGAAGCTTTCTTT. Translated: CASSPKDTEAFF.

The genes are TRBV9 and TRBJ2-2, with 7 bases identical to TRBD2. V lost 3 bases and J lost 8; bases outside the gene matches: 1. Germline V gene lookup returns CDR1 SGDLS and CDR2 YYNGEE. CDR3 length equals 12 residues. The DNA for the CDR3 is TGTGCCAGCAGCGAAGCGGGAGGGGAGCTGTTTTTT. This encodes CASSEAGGELFF.

This clone occurred a few times. The chain couples TRBV19 to TRBJ1-4; D remains unclear. This CDR3 has 10 amino acids. V was trimmed by 9 bases and J by 7 bases, leaving 6 bases between them. CDR1 is LNHDA, CDR2 SQIVND, per germline (reference sequence). The CDR3 DNA is TGTGCCAGCTATTTTGAAAAACTGTTTTTT. The encoded protein is CASYFEKLFF.

This clone was seen once. The chain combines TRBV5-1 with TRBJ2-1, with 7 bases fitting TRBD1. This CDR3 region has 14 residues. The trim removed 5 bases at V and 6 bases at J, leaving 8 bases unmatched. Germline assignment: CDR1 SGHRS and CDR2 YFSETQ. CDR3 nucleotides: TGCGCCAGCAGGTTCGGACAGGCCGGCAATGAGCAGTTCTTC. Translation gives CASRFGQAGNEQFF.

V and J are TRBV11-2 and TRBJ1-1; maybe TRBD1 (5 bases). From germline, CDR1 is SGHAT and CDR2 FQNNGV. The CDR3 covers 13 residues. V was pared by 3 bases and J by 1 base, with 6 bases between. The CDR3 DNA sequence: TGTGCCAGCAGCTTGGGGGGGAACACTGAAGCTTTCTTT. Amino acid sequence: CASSLGGNTEAFF.

V and J are TRBV19 and TRBJ1-5; D not resolved. Per the germline V gene, CDR1 is LNHDA and CDR2 is SQIVND (reference sequence). The germline V and J ends were trimmed by 5 bases and 5 bases, with 10 bases remaining between them. This CDR3 has 13 amino acids. CDR3: CASSPDEYQPQHF. The CDR3 DNA sequence: TGTGCCAGTAGTCCCGATGAGTATCAGCCCCAGCATTTT.

The chain combines TRBV19 with TRBJ2-1, with TRBD2 as a possible D gene (5 bases). CDR3 length: 15 residues. Per germline, CDR1 LNHDA and CDR2 SQIVND (reference sequence). Deletions cut 3 bases from V and 4 bases from J, with 13 bases between. CDR3 bases: TGTGCCAGTAGTATCGGACTTGCCCCTTACAATGAGCAGTTCTTC. It yields the protein CASSIGLAPYNEQFF.

The V call is TRBV5-6, the J call TRBJ1-1, with TRBD1 matching 9 bases. The CDR3 sequence is 16 residues long. Germline V gives CDR1 SGHDT, CDR2 YYEEEE. After removal of 0 bases from V and 10 bases from J, the junction contained 13 bases not matched to a gene. CDR3 nucleotide sequence: TGTGCCAGCAGCTTGGAAGGACGGGACAGGGAAGTTGGAGCTTTCTTT. Its protein product is CASSLEGRDREVGAFF.

V gene TRBV11-3 combines with J gene TRBJ1-2, with a possible D match to TRBD1 (6 bases). Looked up from germline, CDR1 is SGHNT and CDR2 is YENEEA. Trimming removed 0 bases from V and 6 bases from J, with 11 bases in between. CDR3 size: 14 residues. As DNA, the CDR3 is TGTGCCAGCAGCTTAGACAGGGGTACGGATGGCTACACCTTC. Residues: CASSLDRGTDGYTF.

The chain uses TRBV19 and TRBJ1-2; D remains ambiguous. The V gene lost 0 bases and the J gene lost 7 bases, with 12 bases spanning the gap. Germline V gene sequence: CDR1 LNHDA, CDR2 SQIVND (reference sequence). The CDR3 runs to 14 residues. The CDR3, as DNA: TGTGCCAGTAGTATAGATCGTGCGGGAGGTGGCTACACCTTC. Residues: CASSIDRAGGGYTF.